This T cell receptor (beta chain) was identified during a study of T cell responses to AZD1222 COVID-19 vaccine. Comment on this clone: What it recognizes is unknown. Mismatch with germline at one junction end may stem from a read error.

Study results and limitations: Two doses of AZD1222 preceded a rise in Spike-specific TCR breadth and depth. Donors, mostly white British, included more females; clonal diversity was possibly underestimated. Spike-wide coverage was observed for vaccine-associated CD4 TCRs, with dominant responses at 160-218 and 743-854.

The CDR3 runs to 13 residues. Some clones are missing from TCRdb's copy, which holds only in-frame ones; the method was immunoSEQ multiplex PCR. The profile covers approximately 130,000 clones, with over 75% appearing a single time and around 6.9% taken by the ten largest. Sequenced here: peripheral blood, sampled on day 0 of AZD1222 vaccination. The chain has TRBV12-3 or TRBV12-4 and TRBJ2-7; D is possibly TRBD1 (5 bases). The receptor's source is an adult in good health. The CDR3: CASSLGASYEQYF. The DNA for the CDR3 is TGTGCCAGCAGCTTAGGGGCGTCCTACGAGCAGTACTTC.